A selection of T cell receptor beta chains follows, all from one sample in a study of persistence of HIV-infected CD4 T cells. These receptors' targets are unknown. Assay used: immunoSEQ multiplex PCR; TCRdb lists only in-frame clones, some missing. This sample carries tens of thousands of clones, about four fifths of them seen once, and the ten largest clones take more than 13%. The source was CD4+ T cells sorted from PBMCs after roughly 18-hour stimulation, collected from a patient who received antiretroviral therapy. The receptors shown here come from an adult man with HIV who was CMV-seropositive. CDR3s include the opening cysteine and the closing phenylalanine or tryptophan. A D gene is named only where the DNA matches it firmly. Rows may omit the clone size; those that give it use once, few, many or a size class.

>TRBJ2-7|once|.|12|TRBV10-3
TGTGCCATCAGTGAAATAGATAATCAGCAGTACTTC
CAISEIDNQQYF
>TRBJ1-2|few|TRBD1|17|TRBV19
TGTGCCAGTAGTATAGATCTACAGACAGGGGGCCGCTATGGCTACACCTTC
CASSIDLQTGGRYGYTF
>TRBJ1-5|.|.|16|TRBV2
TGTGCCAGCAGGTTCGCAGGGGCAAATAGCAATCAGCCCCAGCATTTT
CASRFAGANSNQPQHF
>TRBJ2-3|.|TRBD2|16|TRBV15
TGTGCCACCAGCAGAGATCAAGCGGGAGGTTCCGATACGCAGTATTTT
CATSRDQAGGSDTQYF
>TRBJ1-3|.|.|15|TRBV9
TGTGCCAGCAGCCCCGAAAGGGGATTTGGAAACACCATATATTTT
CASSPERGFGNTIYF
>TRBJ1-1|few|.|13|TRBV7-8
TGTGCCAGCAGCTTAGTGGCCTACACTGAAGCTTTCTTT
CASSLVAYTEAFF
>TRBJ2-7|.|.|15|TRBV7-9
TGTGCCAGCAGCCACTCCGCGGCAGTAGCCTACGAGCAGTACTTC
CASSHSAAVAYEQYF
>TRBJ1-2|.|.|12|TRBV6-1
TGTGCCAGCAGTGACAGGGCAGATGGCTACACCTTC
CASSDRADGYTF
>TRBJ1-1|.|.|13|TRBV6-2/TRBV6-3
TGTGCCAGCAGTCCGTATCAGCCGACTGAAGCTTTCTTT
CASSPYQPTEAFF
>TRBJ2-1|few|TRBD2|18|TRBV5-6
TGTGCCAGCAGCCGAGTCGCAGGAGTAGCGGGGGATTACAATGAGCAGTTCTTC
CASSRVAGVAGDYNEQFF
>TRBJ2-5|few|.|13|TRBV12-3/TRBV12-4
TGTGCCAGCAGCTCCGGACAAAAAGGAGGCCAGTACTTC
CASSSGQKGGQYF
>TRBJ1-1|.|.|13|TRBV5-6
TGTGCCAGCAGCTTGGGGTTTCGGCAGGGAGCTTTCTTT
CASSLGFRQGAFF
>TRBJ1-5|.|TRBD1|15|TRBV4-1
TGCGCCAGCAGCCAACCGGACAGGGGAAATCAGCCCCAGCATTTT
CASSQPDRGNQPQHF
>TRBJ1-1|.|TRBD1|13|TRBV7-6
TGTGCCAGCAGCTTAGCGGGACAGGGTGAAGCTTTCTTT
CASSLAGQGEAFF